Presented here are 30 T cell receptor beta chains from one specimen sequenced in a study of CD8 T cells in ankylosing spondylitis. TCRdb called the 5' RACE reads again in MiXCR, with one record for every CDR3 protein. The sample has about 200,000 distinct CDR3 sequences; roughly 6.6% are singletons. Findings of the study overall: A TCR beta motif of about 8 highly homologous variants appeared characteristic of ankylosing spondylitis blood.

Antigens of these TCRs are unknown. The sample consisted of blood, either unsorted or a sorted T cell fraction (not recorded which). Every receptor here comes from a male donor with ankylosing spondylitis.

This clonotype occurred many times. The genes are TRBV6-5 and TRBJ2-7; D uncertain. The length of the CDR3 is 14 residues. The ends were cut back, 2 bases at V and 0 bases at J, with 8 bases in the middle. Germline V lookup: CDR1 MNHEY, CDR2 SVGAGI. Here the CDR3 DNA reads TGTGCCAGCAGTTACACTGCTGTCTCCTACGAGCAGTACTTC. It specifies CASSYTAVSYEQYF.

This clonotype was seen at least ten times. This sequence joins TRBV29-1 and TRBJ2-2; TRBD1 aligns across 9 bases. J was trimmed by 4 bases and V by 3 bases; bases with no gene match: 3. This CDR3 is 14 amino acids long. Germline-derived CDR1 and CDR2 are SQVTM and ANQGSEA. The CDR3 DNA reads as TGCAGCGTTGACACAGGGGGCCTCACCGGGGAGCTGTTTTTT. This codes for CSVDTGGLTGELFF.

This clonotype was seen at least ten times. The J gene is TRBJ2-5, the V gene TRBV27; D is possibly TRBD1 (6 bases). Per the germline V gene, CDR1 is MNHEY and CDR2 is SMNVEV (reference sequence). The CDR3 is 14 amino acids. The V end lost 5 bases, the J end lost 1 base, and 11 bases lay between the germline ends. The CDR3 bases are TGTGCCAGCAGTCGGTGGACAGCCCAAGAGACCCAGTACTTC. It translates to CASSRWTAQETQYF.

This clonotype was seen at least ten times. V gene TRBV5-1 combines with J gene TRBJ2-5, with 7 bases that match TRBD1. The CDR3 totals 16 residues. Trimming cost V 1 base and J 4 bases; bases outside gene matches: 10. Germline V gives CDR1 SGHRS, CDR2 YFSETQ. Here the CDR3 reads CASSLTGTVVRETQYF. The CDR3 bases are TGCGCCAGCAGCTTGACCGGGACAGTCGTCCGAGAGACCCAGTACTTC.

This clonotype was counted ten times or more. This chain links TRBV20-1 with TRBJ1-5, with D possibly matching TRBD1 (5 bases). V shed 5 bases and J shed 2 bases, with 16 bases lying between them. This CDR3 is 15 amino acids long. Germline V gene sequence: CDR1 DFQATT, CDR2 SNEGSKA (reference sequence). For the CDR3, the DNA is TGCAGTGCTGTACCGGGCAGGGTCGGCAATCAGCCCCAGCATTTT. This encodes CSAVPGRVGNQPQHF.

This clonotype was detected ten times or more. CDR3 DNA: TGTGCCAGCAGTGAACAGCCGGGACAGGGAACAGATACGCAGTATTTT. Encoded protein: CASSEQPGQGTDTQYF. The chain carries TRBV6-1 and TRBJ2-3; 9 nucleotides line up with TRBD1. V lost 2 bases and J lost 3; bases outside the gene matches: 6. Germline V gene sequence: CDR1 MNHNS, CDR2 SASEGT. The CDR3 is 16 residues long.

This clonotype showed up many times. DNA of the CDR3: TGTGCCAGCAGCCTAATGGGGGGTAACTATGGCTACACCTTC. This codes for CASSLMGGNYGYTF. This chain connects TRBV7-2 to TRBJ1-2; weak D call: TRBD1 (5 bases). Between the trimmed V and J ends, which lost 5 bases and 1 base, there was a span of 11 bases. CDR1 SGHTA and CDR2 FQGNSA come from the germline V gene. The CDR3 length is 14 residues.

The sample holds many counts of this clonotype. This chain's CDR3 is CASSLAVRGADTQYF. For the CDR3, the DNA is TGTGCCAGCAGCTTAGCGGTACGGGGGGCAGATACGCAGTATTTT. This sequence joins TRBV7-2 and TRBJ2-3; TRBD2 matches at 7 bases. Trimming took 0 bases from V and 4 from J; bases not matched to a gene: 4. Germline V gives CDR1 SGHTA, CDR2 FQGNSA. CDR3 length: 15 amino acids.

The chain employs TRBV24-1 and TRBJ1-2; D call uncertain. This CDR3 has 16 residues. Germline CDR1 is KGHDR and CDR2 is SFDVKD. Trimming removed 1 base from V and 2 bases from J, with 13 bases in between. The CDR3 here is CATSDFFLGPNYGYTF. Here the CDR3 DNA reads TGTGCCACCAGTGATTTTTTTTTAGGCCCAAACTATGGCTACACCTTC.

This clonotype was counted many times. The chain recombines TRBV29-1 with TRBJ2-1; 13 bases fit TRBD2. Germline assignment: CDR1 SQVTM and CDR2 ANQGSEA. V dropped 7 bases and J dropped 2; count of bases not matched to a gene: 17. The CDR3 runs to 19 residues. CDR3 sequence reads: CSAEGSGLAGERAYNEQFF. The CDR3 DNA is TGCAGCGCCGAGGGGTCCGGACTAGCGGGAGAAAGGGCCTACAATGAGCAGTTCTTC.

CDR3 region: CASSRYSNEKLFF. CDR3 DNA: TGTGCCAGCAGTCGCTACAGTAATGAAAAACTGTTTTTT. The chain carries TRBV2 and TRBJ1-4, with no clear D. The CDR3 contains 13 residues. Between the trimmed V and J ends, which lost 5 bases and 4 bases, there was a span of 8 bases. The germline gives CDR1 SNHLY, CDR2 FYNNEI.

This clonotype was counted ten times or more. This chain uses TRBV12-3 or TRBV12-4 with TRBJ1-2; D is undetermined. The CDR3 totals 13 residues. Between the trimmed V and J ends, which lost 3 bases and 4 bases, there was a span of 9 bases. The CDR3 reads CASSLADTYGYTF. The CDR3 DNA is TGTGCCAGCAGTTTGGCAGACACCTATGGCTACACCTTC.

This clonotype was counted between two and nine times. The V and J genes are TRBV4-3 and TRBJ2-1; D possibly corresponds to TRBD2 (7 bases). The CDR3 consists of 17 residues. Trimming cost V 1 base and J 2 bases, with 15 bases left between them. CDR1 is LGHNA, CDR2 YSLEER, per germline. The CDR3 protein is CASSQVGGAGPYNEQFF. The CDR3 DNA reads TGCGCCAGCAGCCAAGTAGGGGGGGCGGGGCCCTACAATGAGCAGTTCTTC.

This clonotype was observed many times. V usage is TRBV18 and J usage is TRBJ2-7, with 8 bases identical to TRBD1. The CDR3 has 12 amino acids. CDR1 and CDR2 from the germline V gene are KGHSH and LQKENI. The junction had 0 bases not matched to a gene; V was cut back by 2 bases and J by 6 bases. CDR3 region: CASSPDRGEQYF. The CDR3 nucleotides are TGTGCCAGCTCACCAGACAGGGGCGAGCAGTACTTC.

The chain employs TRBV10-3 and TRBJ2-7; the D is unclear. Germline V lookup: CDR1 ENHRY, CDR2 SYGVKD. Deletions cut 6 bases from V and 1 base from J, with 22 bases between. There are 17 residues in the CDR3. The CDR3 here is CAISQPRPTAKSYEQYF. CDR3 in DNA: TGTGCCATCAGCCAACCGAGGCCCACGGCGAAATCCTACGAGCAGTACTTC.

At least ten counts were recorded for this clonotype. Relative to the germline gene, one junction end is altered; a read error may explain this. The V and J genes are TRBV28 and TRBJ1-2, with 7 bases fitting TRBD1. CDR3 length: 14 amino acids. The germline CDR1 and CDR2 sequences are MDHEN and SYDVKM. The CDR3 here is CASSSIQKRTGGNF. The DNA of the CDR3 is TGTGCCAGCAGTTCGATCCAGAAACGGACAGGAGGGAACTTC.

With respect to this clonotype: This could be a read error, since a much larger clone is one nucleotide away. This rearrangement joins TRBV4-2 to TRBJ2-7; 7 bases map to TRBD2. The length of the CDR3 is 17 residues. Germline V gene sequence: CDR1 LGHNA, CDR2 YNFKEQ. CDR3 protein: CASSQPTGLPLSHEQYF. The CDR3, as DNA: TGTGCCAGCAGCCAACCTACGGGACTACCACTCTCCCACGAGCAGTACTTC.

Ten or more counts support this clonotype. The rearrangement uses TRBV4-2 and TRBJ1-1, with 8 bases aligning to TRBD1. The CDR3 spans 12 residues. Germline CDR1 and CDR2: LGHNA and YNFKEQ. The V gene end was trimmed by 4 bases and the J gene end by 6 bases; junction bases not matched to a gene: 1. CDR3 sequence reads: CASSLQGAEAFF. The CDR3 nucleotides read TGTGCCAGCAGCCTACAGGGGGCTGAAGCTTTCTTT.

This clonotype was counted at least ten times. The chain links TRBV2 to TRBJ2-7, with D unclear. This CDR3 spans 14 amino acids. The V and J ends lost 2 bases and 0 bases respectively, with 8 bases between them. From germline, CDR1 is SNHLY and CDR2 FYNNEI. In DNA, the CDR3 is TGTGCCAGCAGTGAATCTGCAGTCTCCTACGAGCAGTACTTC. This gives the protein CASSESAVSYEQYF.

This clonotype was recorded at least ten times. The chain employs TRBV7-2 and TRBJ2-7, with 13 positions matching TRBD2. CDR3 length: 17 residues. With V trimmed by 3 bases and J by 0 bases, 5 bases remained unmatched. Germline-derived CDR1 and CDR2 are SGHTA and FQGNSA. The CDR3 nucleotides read TGTGCCAGCAGCTTCCCGACTAGCGGGGGGAGCTCCTACGAGCAGTACTTC. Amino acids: CASSFPTSGGSSYEQYF.

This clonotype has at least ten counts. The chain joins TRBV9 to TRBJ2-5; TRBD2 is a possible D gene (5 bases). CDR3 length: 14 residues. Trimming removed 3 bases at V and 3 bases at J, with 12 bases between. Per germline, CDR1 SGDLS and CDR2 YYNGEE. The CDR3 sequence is CASSALAAKETQYF. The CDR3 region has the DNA TGTGCCAGCAGCGCGCTAGCCGCCAAAGAGACCCAGTACTTC. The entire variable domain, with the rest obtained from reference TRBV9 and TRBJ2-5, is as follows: DSGVTQTPKHLITATGQRVTLRCSPRSGDLSVYWYQQSLDQGLQFLIQYYNGEERAKGNILERFSAQQFPDLHSELNLSSLELGDSALYFCASSALAAKETQYFGPGTRLLVL.

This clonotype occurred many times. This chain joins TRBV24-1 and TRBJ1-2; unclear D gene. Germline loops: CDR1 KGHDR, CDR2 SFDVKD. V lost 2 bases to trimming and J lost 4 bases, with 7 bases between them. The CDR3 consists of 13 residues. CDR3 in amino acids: CATSDSPAYGYTF. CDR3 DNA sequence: TGTGCCACCAGTGATTCCCCAGCCTATGGCTACACCTTC.

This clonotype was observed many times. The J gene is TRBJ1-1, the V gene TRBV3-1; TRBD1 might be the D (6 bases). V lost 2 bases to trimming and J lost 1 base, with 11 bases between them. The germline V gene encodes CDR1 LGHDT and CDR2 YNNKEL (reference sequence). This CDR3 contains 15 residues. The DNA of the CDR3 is TGTGCCAGCAGCCAAAACAGGGAAGCGAACACTGAAGCTTTCTTT. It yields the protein CASSQNREANTEAFF.

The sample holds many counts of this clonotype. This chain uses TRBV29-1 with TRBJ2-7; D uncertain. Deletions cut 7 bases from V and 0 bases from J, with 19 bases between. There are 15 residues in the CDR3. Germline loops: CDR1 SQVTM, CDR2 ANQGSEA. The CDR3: CSATSARKSSYEQYF. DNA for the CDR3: TGCAGCGCCACCTCAGCCCGTAAGAGCTCCTACGAGCAGTACTTC.

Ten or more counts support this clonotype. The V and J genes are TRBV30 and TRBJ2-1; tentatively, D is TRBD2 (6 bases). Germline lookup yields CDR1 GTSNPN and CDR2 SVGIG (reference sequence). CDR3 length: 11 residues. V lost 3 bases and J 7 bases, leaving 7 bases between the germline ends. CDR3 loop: CAWRGGNEQFF. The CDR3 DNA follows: TGTGCCTGGAGGGGGGGAAATGAGCAGTTCTTC.

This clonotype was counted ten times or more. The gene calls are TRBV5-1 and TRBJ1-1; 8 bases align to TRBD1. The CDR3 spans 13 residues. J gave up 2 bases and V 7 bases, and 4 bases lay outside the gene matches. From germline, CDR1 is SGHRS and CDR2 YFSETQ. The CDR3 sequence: CASVDRGNTEAFF. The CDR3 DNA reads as TGCGCCAGCGTCGACAGGGGAAACACTGAAGCTTTCTTT.

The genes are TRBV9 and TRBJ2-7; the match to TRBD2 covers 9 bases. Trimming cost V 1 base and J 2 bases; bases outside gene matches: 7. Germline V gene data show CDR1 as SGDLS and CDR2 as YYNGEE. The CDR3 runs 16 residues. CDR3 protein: CASSVNQASGAYEQYF. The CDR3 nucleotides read TGTGCCAGCAGCGTAAATCAGGCTAGCGGGGCCTACGAGCAGTACTTC.

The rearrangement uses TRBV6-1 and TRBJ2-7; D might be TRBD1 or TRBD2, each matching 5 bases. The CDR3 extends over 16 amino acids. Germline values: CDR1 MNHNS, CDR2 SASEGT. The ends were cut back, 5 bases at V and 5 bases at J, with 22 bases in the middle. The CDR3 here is CASSLLSVGAGNEQYF. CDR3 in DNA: TGTGCCAGCAGTCTCCTTAGTGTAGGGGCCGGGAACGAGCAGTACTTC.

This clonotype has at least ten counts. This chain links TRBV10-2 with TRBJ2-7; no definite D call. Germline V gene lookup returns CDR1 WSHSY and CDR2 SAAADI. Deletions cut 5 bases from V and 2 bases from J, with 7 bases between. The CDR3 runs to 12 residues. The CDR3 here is CASSNRAYEQYF. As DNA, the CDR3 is TGCGCCAGCAGTAACAGAGCCTACGAGCAGTACTTC.

The CDR3 spells CASSYFTRGPRDGYTF. Here the CDR3 DNA reads TGTGCCAGCAGTTACTTCACCAGGGGCCCGAGGGATGGCTACACCTTC. This chain links TRBV6-2 or TRBV6-3 with TRBJ1-2, with D perhaps matching TRBD1 (6 bases). Germline CDR1 reads MNHEY; CDR2 reads SVGEGT. Trimming cost V 1 base and J 6 bases, with 18 bases left between them. The CDR3 totals 16 residues.